The clone carrying this TCR beta chain has at least ten counts. The antigen is unknown. Regarding time point: newly diagnosed GD, antithyroid drugs for less than 3 months. After RNA was extracted from PBMCs, the TCR library was made from it. CDR3-region Arm-PCR and iRepertoire HTBI primers produced the TCR beta libraries. TCRdb called the multiplex PCR reads again in MiXCR, with one record for every CDR3 protein. The table has over 500,000 distinct CDR3 sequences, roughly 15% seen once. The germline V gene encodes CDR1 SGHKS and CDR2 YYEKEE (reference sequence). V shed 4 bases and J shed 6 bases, with 20 bases lying between them. The length of the CDR3 is 16 residues. The sample is drawn from a study of regulatory T cells in long-lasting Graves disease. Study at large: Graves' cases, newly diagnosed, had used antithyroid drugs under 3 months. General study results and limits: Gene preferences differed: TRBV28, TRBJ1-2, TRBJ2-5 in persistent cases.

The data were also submitted as part of a second study, on T cells in Graves' hyperthyroidism and ophthalmopathy. Per that study: First-round RT-PCR with HTBI primers amplified the TCR CDR3 region.

This receptor was taken from a man younger than 35 with Graves disease. This chain joins TRBV5-5 and TRBJ1-5, with a weak D call TRBD1 (5 bases). The sequencing here drew on peripheral blood mononuclear cells (PBMCs), taken at new diagnosis, from a patient treated with antithyroid drugs. CDR3 DNA sequence: TGTGCCAGCAGCCCCGACGAGTTTCAGGGTCGTCAGCCCCAGCATTTT. This encodes CASSPDEFQGRQPQHF. Based on the CDR3 plus reference TRBV5-5 and TRBJ1-5, the full variable domain is DAGVTQSPTHLIKTRGQQVTLRCSPISGHKSVSWYQQVLGQGPQFIFQYYEKEERGRGNFPDRFSARQFPNYSSELNVNALLLGDSALYLCASSPDEFQGRQPQHFGDGTRLSIL.